This TCR beta chain was recorded in a study of shared clonotypes between healthy human individuals. Assay: immunoSEQ multiplex PCR; the TCRdb copy retains only in-frame clones and omits some. The data hold over a million clones, with around four fifths observed a single time. The CDR3 totals 14 residues. Germline assignment: CDR1 SGHRS and CDR2 YFSETQ. V trimming: 4 bases; J trimming: 0 bases; junction bases outside the gene matches: 4. The chain recombines TRBV5-1 with TRBJ2-7; 7 bases fit TRBD1. This sequence was found in a man younger than 35 in good health. Sample: memory CD4+ T cells sorted from blood. Subset in this sample: CD45RA-negative fraction. This chain's CDR3 is CASSRGQSSYEQYF. CDR3 sequence (DNA): TGCGCCAGCAGCAGGGGACAGAGCTCCTACGAGCAGTACTTC.